These 6 T cell receptor beta chains share one sample of origin, sequenced in a study of blood T cells in healthy people across ages. Together with a sample-barcoded 5' primer, a J-beta primer mix was included in a second PCR lasting about 6 to 11 cycles. TCRdb recomputed calls from the 5' RACE reads with MiXCR, one row per CDR3 protein. The sample lists approximately 880,000 distinct CDR3 sequences, roughly 50% occurring once. The sample taken for sequencing was blood. Receptors were obtained from a man aged 25-45 years in good health.

This clonotype came up a few times. The chain is built from TRBV27 and TRBJ1-6; D might be TRBD1 (5 bases). Germline V gene sequence: CDR1 MNHEY, CDR2 SMNVEV (reference sequence). Trimming removed 2 bases at V and 6 bases at J, with 11 bases between. This CDR3 spans 15 amino acids. Written as DNA, the CDR3 is TGTGCCAGCAGTTTAGCAGGGTTCTCTAATTCACCCCTCCACTTT. Translating it yields CASSLAGFSNSPLHF.

The rearrangement joins TRBV27 to TRBJ2-7; D unclear. This CDR3 spans 13 amino acids. V dropped 3 bases and J dropped 1 base, with 7 bases sitting between them. The germline V gene encodes CDR1 MNHEY and CDR2 SMNVEV (reference sequence). CDR3 amino acids: CASSFRESYEQYF. In DNA form, the CDR3 reads TGTGCCAGCAGTTTTCGAGAATCCTACGAGCAGTACTTC.

The chain uses TRBV27 and TRBJ2-7; D possibly corresponds to TRBD1 (5 bases). The CDR3 has 15 residues. CDR1 and CDR2 from the germline V gene are MNHEY and SMNVEV (reference sequence). V lost 2 bases to trimming and J lost 2 bases, with 13 bases between them. This CDR3 reads CASSLGAGPAYEQYF. CDR3 bases: TGTGCCAGCAGTTTAGGGGCAGGGCCGGCCTACGAGCAGTACTTC.

There are a few counts of this clonotype. The V call is TRBV10-3, the J call TRBJ2-1, with 13 bases matching TRBD2. The CDR3 contains 14 residues. Germline lookup yields CDR1 ENHRY and CDR2 SYGVKD. V gave up 11 bases and J gave up 8 bases; unmatched junction bases: 9. In DNA form, the CDR3 reads TGTGCCGGCGCCGGGACTAGCGGGATAGATGAGCAGTTCTTC. Encoded protein: CAGAGTSGIDEQFF.

The chain couples TRBV7-8 to TRBJ2-7; tentatively, D is TRBD1 or TRBD2 (5 bases each). Per germline, CDR1 SGHVS and CDR2 FQNEAQ. V was pared by 5 bases and J by 1 base, with 12 bases between. The CDR3 has 14 residues. CDR3 DNA: TGTGCCAGCAGCACCGGGACGAATTCCTACGAGCAGTACTTC. Protein: CASSTGTNSYEQYF.

This clonotype was counted a single time. This chain uses TRBV18 with TRBJ1-1, with D possibly matching TRBD1 (6 bases). Germline V gives CDR1 KGHSH, CDR2 LQKENI. The CDR3 is made up of 14 amino acids. V lost 3 bases, J lost 1 base, and 9 bases lay in between. CDR3 DNA: TGTGCCAGCTCACCCAAGGGGGAGAACACTGAAGCTTTCTTT. This translates into CASSPKGENTEAFF.